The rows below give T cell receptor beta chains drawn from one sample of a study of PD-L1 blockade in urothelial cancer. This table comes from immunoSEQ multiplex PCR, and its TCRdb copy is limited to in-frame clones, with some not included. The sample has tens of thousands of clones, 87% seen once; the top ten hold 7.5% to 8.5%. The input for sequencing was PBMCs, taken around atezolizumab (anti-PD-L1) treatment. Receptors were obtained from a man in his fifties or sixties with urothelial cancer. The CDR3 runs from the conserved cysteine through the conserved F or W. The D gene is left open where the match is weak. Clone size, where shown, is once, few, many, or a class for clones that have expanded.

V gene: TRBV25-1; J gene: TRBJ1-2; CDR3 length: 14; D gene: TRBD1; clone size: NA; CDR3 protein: CASSETGAPYGYTF; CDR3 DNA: TGTGCCAGCAGTGAAACAGGGGCACCCTATGGCTACACCTTC
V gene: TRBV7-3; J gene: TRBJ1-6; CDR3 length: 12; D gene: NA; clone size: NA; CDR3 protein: CASRARVGPLHF; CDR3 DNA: TGTGCCAGCAGAGCCCGGGTGGGACCCCTCCACTTT
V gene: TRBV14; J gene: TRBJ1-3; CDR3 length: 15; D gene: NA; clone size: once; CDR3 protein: CASSQDIYSGNTIYF; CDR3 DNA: TGTGCCAGCAGCCAAGACATCTACTCTGGAAACACCATATATTTT
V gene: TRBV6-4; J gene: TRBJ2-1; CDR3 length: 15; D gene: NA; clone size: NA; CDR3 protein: CASSEGIGGVSQQFF; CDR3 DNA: TGTGCCAGCAGTGAAGGTATTGGCGGGGTTTCACAGCAGTTCTTC
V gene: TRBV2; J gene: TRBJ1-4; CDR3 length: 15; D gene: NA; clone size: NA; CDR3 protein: CASSGTLATNEKLFF; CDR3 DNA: TGTGCCAGCAGCGGGACACTAGCAACTAATGAAAAACTGTTTTTT
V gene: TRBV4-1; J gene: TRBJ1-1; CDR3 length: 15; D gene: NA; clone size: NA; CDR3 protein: CASSQDGAGNTEAFF; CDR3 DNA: TGCGCCAGCAGCCAAGATGGGGCCGGGAACACTGAAGCTTTCTTT
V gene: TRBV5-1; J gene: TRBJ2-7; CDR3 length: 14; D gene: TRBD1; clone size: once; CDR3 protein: CASSWGTGGNEQYF; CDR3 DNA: TGCGCCAGCAGCTGGGGGACAGGGGGCAACGAGCAGTACTTC
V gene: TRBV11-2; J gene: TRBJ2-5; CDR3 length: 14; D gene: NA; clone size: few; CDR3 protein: CASSLDPGAETQYF; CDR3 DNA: TGTGCCAGCAGCTTAGACCCAGGTGCAGAGACCCAGTACTTC
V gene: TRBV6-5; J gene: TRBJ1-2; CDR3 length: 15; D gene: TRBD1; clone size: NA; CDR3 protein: CASSYSGTGFYGYTF; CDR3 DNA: TGTGCCAGCAGTTACTCCGGGACAGGTTTCTATGGCTACACCTTC
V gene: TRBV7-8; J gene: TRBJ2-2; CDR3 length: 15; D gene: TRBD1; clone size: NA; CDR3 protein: CASSLAGQGGQELFF; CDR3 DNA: TGTGCCAGCAGCTTAGCGGGACAGGGTGGCCAGGAGCTGTTTTTT
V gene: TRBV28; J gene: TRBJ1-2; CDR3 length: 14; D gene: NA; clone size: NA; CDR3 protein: CASRVLGDNYGYTF; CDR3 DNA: TGTGCCAGCAGGGTTCTAGGGGATAACTATGGCTACACCTTC
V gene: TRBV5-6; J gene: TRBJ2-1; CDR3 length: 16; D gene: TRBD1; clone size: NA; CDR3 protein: CASSWTGDRSYNEQFF; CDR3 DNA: TGTGCCAGCAGCTGGACAGGGGACCGCTCCTACAATGAGCAGTTCTTC
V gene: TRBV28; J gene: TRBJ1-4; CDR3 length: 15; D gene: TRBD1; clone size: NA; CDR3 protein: CASSLGGGSNEKLFF; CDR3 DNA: TGTGCCAGCAGTTTAGGAGGGGGCTCAAATGAAAAACTGTTTTTT
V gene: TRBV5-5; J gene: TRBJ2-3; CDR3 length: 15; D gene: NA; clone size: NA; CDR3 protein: CATSLSSTSTDTQYF; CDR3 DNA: TGTGCCACCAGTCTTTCTTCGACTAGCACAGATACGCAGTATTTT
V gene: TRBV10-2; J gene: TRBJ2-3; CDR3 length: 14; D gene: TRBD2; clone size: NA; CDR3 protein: CASSGASGADTQYF; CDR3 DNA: TGCGCCAGCAGTGGGGCTAGCGGGGCAGATACGCAGTATTTT
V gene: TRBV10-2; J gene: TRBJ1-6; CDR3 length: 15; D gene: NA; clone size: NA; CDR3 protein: CASRETGLYNSPLHF; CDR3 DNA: TGCGCCAGCAGGGAAACGGGACTGTATAATTCACCCCTCCACTTT
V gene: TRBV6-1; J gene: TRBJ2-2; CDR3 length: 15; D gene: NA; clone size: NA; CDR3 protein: CASSDRGLNTGELFF; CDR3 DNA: TGTGCCAGCAGTGATCGGGGTCTGAACACCGGGGAGCTGTTTTTT
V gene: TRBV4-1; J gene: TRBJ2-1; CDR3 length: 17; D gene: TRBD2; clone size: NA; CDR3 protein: CASSQDRGAGGSDEQFF; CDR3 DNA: TGCGCCAGCAGCCAAGATAGAGGAGCGGGGGGGTCGGATGAGCAGTTCTTC
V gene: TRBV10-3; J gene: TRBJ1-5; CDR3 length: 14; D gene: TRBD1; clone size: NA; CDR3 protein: CAISGQGENQPQHF; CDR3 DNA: TGTGCCATCAGCGGACAGGGGGAAAATCAGCCCCAGCATTTT
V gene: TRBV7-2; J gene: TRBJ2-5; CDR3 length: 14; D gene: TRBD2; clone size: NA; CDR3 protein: CASSLVAGEGTQYF; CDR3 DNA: TGTGCCAGCAGCTTGGTAGCGGGGGAGGGGACCCAGTACTTC
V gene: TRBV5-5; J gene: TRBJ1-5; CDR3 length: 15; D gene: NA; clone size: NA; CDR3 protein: CASSLGGSGNQPQHF; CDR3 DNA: TGTGCCAGCAGCTTGGGGGGCTCCGGCAATCAGCCCCAGCATTTT
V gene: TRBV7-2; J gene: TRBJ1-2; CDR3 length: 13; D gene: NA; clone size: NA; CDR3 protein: CASSLEVTVGYTF; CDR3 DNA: TGTGCCAGCAGCTTAGAAGTTACGGTTGGCTACACCTTC
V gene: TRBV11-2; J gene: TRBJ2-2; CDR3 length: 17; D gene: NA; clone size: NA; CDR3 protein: CASSLSGGGENTGELFF; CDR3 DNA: TGTGCCAGCAGCTTAAGCGGCGGGGGCGAGAACACCGGGGAGCTGTTTTTT
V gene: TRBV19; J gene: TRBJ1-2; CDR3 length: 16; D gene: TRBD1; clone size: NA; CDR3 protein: CASRGTGVGGNYGYTF; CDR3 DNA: TGTGCCAGTAGAGGGACAGGGGTTGGTGGTAACTATGGCTACACCTTC
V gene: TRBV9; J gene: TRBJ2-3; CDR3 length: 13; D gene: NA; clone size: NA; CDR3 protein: CASSAEQGDTQYF; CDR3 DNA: TGTGCCAGCAGCGCTGAACAGGGTGATACGCAGTATTTT
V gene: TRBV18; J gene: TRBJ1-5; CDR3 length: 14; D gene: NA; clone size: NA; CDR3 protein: CASSPAGDDQPQHF; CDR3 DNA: TGTGCCAGCTCACCCGCGGGGGATGATCAGCCCCAGCATTTT
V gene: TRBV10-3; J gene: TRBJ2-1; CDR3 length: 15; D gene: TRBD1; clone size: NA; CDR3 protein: CAISESGGAYNEQFF; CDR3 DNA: TGTGCCATCAGTGAGTCAGGGGGCGCCTACAATGAGCAGTTCTTC
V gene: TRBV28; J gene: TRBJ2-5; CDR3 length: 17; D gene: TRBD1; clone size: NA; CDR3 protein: CASNSQPGTGDRETQYF; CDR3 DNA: TGTGCCAGCAATTCCCAGCCTGGGACAGGGGATAGGGAGACCCAGTACTTC
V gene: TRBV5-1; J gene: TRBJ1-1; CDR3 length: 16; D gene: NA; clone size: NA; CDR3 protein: CASMQGGTLMNTEAFF; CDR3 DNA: TGCGCCAGCATGCAGGGTGGCACCCTGATGAACACTGAAGCTTTCTTT
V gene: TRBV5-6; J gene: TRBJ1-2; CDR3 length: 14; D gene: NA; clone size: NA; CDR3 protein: CASSSQVTNYGYTF; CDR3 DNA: TGTGCCAGCAGCTCACAGGTTACTAACTATGGCTACACCTTC
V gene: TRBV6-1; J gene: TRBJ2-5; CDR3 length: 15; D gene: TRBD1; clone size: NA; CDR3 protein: CASSGGGTGGLSQYF; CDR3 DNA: TGTGCCAGCAGTGGAGGCGGGACAGGGGGGTTGAGCCAGTACTTC
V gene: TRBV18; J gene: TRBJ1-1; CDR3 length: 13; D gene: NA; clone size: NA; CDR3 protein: CASSPAVNTEAFF; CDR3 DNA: TGTGCCAGCTCACCCGCGGTGAACACTGAAGCTTTCTTT
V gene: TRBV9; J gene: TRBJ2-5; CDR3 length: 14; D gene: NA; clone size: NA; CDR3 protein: CASSVFGAGETQYF; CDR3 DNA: TGTGCCAGCAGCGTATTTGGGGCGGGGGAGACCCAGTACTTC
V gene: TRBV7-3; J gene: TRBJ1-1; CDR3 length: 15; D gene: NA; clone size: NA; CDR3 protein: CASSLNGALNTEAFF; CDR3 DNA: TGTGCCAGCAGCTTAAATGGGGCACTGAACACTGAAGCTTTCTTT
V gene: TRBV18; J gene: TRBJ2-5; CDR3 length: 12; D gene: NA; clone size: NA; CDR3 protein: CASSPNAETQYF; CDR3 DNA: TGTGCCAGCTCACCCAACGCGGAGACCCAGTACTTC
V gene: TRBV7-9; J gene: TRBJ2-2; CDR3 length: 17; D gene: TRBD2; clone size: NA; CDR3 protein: CASSGLAGGRYTGELFF; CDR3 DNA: TGTGCCAGCAGCGGACTAGCGGGGGGGCGATACACCGGGGAGCTGTTTTTT
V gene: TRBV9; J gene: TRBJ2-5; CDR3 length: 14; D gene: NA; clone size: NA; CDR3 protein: CASSVAGTQETQYF; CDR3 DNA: TGTGCCAGCAGCGTAGCGGGAACCCAAGAGACCCAGTACTTC
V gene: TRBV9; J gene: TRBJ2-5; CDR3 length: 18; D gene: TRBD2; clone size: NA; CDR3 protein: CASSVDPQERGFAETQYF; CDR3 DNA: TGTGCCAGCAGCGTAGACCCCCAGGAGCGGGGGTTCGCGGAGACCCAGTACTTC
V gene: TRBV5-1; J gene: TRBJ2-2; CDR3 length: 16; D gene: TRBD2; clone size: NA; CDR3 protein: CASSRTSGGATGELFF; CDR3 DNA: TGCGCCAGCAGCCGGACTAGCGGGGGGGCCACCGGGGAGCTGTTTTTT
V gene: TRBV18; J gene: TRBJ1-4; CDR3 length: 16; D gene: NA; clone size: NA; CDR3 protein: CASSPPNSGVEEKLFF; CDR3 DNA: TGTGCCAGCTCACCACCGAACTCGGGGGTGGAAGAAAAACTGTTTTTT
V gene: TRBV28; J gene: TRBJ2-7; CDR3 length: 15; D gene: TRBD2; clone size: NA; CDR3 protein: CASSGAGGGSYEQYF; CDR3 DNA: TGTGCCAGCAGTGGAGCGGGGGGCGGATCCTACGAGCAGTACTTC
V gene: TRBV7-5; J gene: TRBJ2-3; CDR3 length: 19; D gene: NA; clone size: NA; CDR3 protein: CARSATGTSGEGTGDTQYF; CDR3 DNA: TGTGCCAGAAGCGCCACCGGGACTAGCGGGGAGGGCACTGGTGATACGCAGTATTTT
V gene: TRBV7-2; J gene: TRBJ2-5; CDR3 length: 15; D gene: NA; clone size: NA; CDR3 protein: CASSLGGGGGETQYF; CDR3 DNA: TGTGCCAGCAGCTTAGGCGGGGGCGGCGGCGAGACCCAGTACTTC
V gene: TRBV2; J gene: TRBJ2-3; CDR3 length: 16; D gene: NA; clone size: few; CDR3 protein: CASTPGGGVSTDTQYF; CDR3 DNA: TGTGCCAGCACCCCGGGGGGCGGGGTTAGCACAGATACGCAGTATTTT
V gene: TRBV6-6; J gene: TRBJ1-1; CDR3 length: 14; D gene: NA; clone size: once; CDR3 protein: CASSYSRDGTEAFF; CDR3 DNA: TGTGCCAGCAGTTACTCGAGGGATGGCACTGAAGCTTTCTTT
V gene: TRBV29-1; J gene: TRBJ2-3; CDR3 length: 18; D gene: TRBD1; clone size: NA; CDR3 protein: CSVLRTGDLPGKTDTQYF; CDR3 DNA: TGCAGCGTTCTGAGGACAGGGGACCTACCTGGTAAAACAGATACGCAGTATTTT
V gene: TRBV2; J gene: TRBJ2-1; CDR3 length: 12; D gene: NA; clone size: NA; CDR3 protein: CASTYSRGEQFF; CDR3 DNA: TGTGCCAGCACCTATAGTCGCGGCGAGCAGTTCTTC
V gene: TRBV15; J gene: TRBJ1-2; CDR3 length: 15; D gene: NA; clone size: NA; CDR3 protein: CATSRDVGADYGYTF; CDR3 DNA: TGTGCCACCAGCAGAGATGTGGGGGCTGACTATGGCTACACCTTC
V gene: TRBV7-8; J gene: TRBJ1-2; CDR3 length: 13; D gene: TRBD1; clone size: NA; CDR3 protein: CASSLGQGYGYTF; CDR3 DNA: TGTGCCAGCAGCTTAGGACAGGGCTATGGCTACACCTTC
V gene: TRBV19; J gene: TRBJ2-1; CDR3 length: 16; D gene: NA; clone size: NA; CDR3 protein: CASSTLGRGAYNEQFF; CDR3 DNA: TGTGCCAGTAGTACCCTGGGCAGGGGGGCCTACAATGAGCAGTTCTTC
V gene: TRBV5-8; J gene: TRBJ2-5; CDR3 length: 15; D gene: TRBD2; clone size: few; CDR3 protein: CASSSRGGPGGTQYF; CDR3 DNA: TGTGCCAGCAGCTCCCGCGGGGGGCCCGGGGGGACCCAGTACTTC
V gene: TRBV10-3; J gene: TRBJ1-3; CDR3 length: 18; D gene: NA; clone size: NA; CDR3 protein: CAISESIATRSSGNTIYF; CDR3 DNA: TGTGCCATCAGTGAGTCGATAGCGACACGGAGCTCTGGAAACACCATATATTTT
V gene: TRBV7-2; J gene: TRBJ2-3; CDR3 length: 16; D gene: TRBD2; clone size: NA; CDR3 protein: CASSRETSGDVDTQYF; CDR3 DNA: TGTGCCAGCAGCCGTGAGACTAGCGGGGATGTAGATACGCAGTATTTT
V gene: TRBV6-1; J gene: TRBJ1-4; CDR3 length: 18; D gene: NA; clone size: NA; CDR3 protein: CASSEAVRGSATNEKLFF; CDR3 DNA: TGTGCCAGCAGTGAAGCAGTTCGAGGCTCGGCAACTAATGAAAAACTGTTTTTT
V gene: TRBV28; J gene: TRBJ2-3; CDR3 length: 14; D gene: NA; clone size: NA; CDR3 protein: CASSSGPGEDTQYF; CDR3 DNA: TGTGCCAGCAGTTCGGGTCCGGGGGAGGATACGCAGTATTTT
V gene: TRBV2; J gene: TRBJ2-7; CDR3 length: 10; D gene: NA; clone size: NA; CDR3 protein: CASDLGEQYF; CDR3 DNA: TGTGCCAGCGACCTCGGGGAGCAGTACTTC
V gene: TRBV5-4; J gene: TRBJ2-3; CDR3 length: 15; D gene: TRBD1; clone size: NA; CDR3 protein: CASSSGQGATDTQYF; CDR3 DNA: TGTGCCAGCAGCTCAGGACAGGGAGCGACAGATACGCAGTATTTT